The 29 T cell receptor beta chains presented below share a single source sample, sequenced in a study of radiation and T cells in renal cell carcinoma. Treatment given: 15 Gy SBRT to primary tumor, nephrectomy 4 weeks later. The method was immunoSEQ multiplex PCR; TCRdb's version includes in-frame clones alone and lacks a portion of them. Counted here are 10,000 to 15,000 clones, around a third occurring once; the ten biggest clones make up roughly 14%. This specimen was tumor tissue, taken from a patient whose treatment included radiotherapy and nephrectomy. The source is a man in his fifties or sixties with renal cell carcinoma.

This clone occurred a few times. Germline is not matched at one junction end, which may reflect a read error. CDR3 region: CASSYSAATGNAEAFF. The CDR3 coding sequence is TGTGCCAGCAGTTACTCAGCCGCCACAGGGAACGCTGAAGCTTTCTTT. The rearrangement links TRBV6-6 to TRBJ1-1; possibly TRBD1 for D (6 bases). Looked up from germline, CDR1 is MNHNY and CDR2 is SVGAGI (reference sequence). This CDR3 contains 16 residues.

This clone was seen a few times. V and J are TRBV13 and TRBJ2-7; 11 bases map to TRBD1. This CDR3 contains 15 residues. The V and J ends lost 6 bases and 3 bases, in that order; junction bases with no gene match: 7. Germline CDR1 reads PRHDT; CDR2 reads FYEKMQ (reference sequence). This chain's CDR3 is CASSFGQGAIYEQYF. In nucleotides, the CDR3 is TGTGCCAGCAGTTTCGGACAGGGGGCTATCTACGAGCAGTACTTC.

The sample holds a few counts of this clone. The chain uses TRBV4-2 and TRBJ2-7; D possibly matches TRBD1 or TRBD2 (6 bases each). V was pared by 2 bases and J by 7 bases, with 12 bases between. CDR3 length: 13 residues. Germline assignment: CDR1 LGHNA and CDR2 YNFKEQ. CDR3 amino acids: CASSQLRGEEQYF. CDR3 nucleotide sequence: TGTGCCAGCAGCCAATTGAGGGGGGAGGAGCAGTACTTC.

The V and J genes are TRBV7-2 and TRBJ2-5; no definite D call. Trimming left V 3 bases short and J 1 base short, with 9 bases between. Germline assignment: CDR1 SGHTA and CDR2 FQGNSA. The CDR3 covers 14 residues. CDR3 coding DNA: TGTGCCAGCAGCTTGAGCGCCAGCCAAGAGACCCAGTACTTC. Protein product: CASSLSASQETQYF.

This rearrangement joins TRBV5-6 to TRBJ2-7, with 7 positions matching TRBD2. V lost 2 bases to trimming and J lost 0 bases; unmatched junction nucleotides: 5. CDR1 SGHDT and CDR2 YYEEEE come from the germline V gene. This CDR3 spans 15 amino acids. In DNA form, the CDR3 reads TGTGCCAGCAGCTTTCCGACGGGAGGCTCCTACGAGCAGTACGTC. As protein: CASSFPTGGSYEQYV.

The V call is TRBV18, the J call TRBJ2-1; D is unresolved. The CDR3 is 14 amino acids. Germline CDR1 and CDR2: KGHSH and LQKENI. The V end was cut by 4 bases, the J end by 2 bases, with 9 bases between. The CDR3 loop is CASSRLTTYNEQFF. The CDR3 DNA sequence: TGTGCCAGCTCACGTCTCACGACCTACAATGAGCAGTTCTTC.

This clone turned up a few times. This chain uses TRBV19 with TRBJ2-3; D possibly corresponds to TRBD1 (7 bases). V was pared by 4 bases and J by 4 bases, with 24 bases between. This CDR3 region has 18 residues. Germline assignment: CDR1 LNHDA and CDR2 SQIVND (reference sequence). As DNA, the CDR3 is TGTGCCAGTAGTAACAGGGGTGAGGGATGGGGGGCCTCAGATACGCAGTATTTT. It is translated as CASSNRGEGWGASDTQYF.

A word on this clone: This CDR3 is also generated by other DNA sequences in the sample. The chain couples TRBV5-6 to TRBJ1-5; TRBD1 matches 8 bases. The V gene's germline CDR1 is SGHDT and CDR2 YYEEEE. CDR3 length: 13 amino acids. V lost 0 bases to trimming and J lost 7 bases; unmatched junction nucleotides: 0. As DNA, the CDR3 is TGTGCCAGCAGCTTGGACAGGGGGCAGCCCCAGCATTTT. This encodes CASSLDRGQPQHF.

The chain carries TRBV30 and TRBJ1-5, with 7 nucleotides matching TRBD1. The germline V gene encodes CDR1 GTSNPN and CDR2 SVGIG (reference sequence). The CDR3 contains 19 residues. J gave up 2 bases and V 2 bases, and 18 bases lay outside the gene matches. CDR3 nucleotide sequence: TGTGCCTGGAGTCGAGGGGGCGGGGTGGACTACGGCGGCAATCAGCCCCAGCATTTT. It encodes CAWSRGGGVDYGGNQPQHF.

This clone came up a few times. CDR3: CASSPVEPYEQYF. DNA of the CDR3: TGTGCCAGCAGCCCAGTGGAACCCTACGAGCAGTACTTC. The V gene is TRBV5-6, the J gene TRBJ2-7; D not certain. This CDR3 is built from 13 residues. CDR1 and CDR2 from the germline V gene are SGHDT and YYEEEE. The V gene lost 4 bases and the J gene lost 2 bases, with 10 bases spanning the gap.

The table lists this clone with a few counts. The CDR3 nucleotides read TGTGCCAGCAGTCCTCGGTTTGCGGGGCGGCATACGCAGTATTTT. Translating it yields CASSPRFAGRHTQYF. This chain connects TRBV6-5 to TRBJ2-3; maybe TRBD2 (6 bases). V shed 5 bases and J shed 7 bases, with 19 bases lying between them. The CDR3 is made up of 15 amino acids. Germline-derived CDR1 and CDR2 are MNHEY and SVGAGI.

This clone showed up just a few times. The chain recombines TRBV13 with TRBJ2-1, with TRBD2 as a possible D gene (5 bases). Germline V gene data show CDR1 as PRHDT and CDR2 as FYEKMQ (reference sequence). V shed 2 bases and J shed 5 bases, with 7 bases lying between them. The CDR3 contains 13 residues. The DNA for the CDR3 is TGTGCCAGCAGCTTATCGGGAAACAATGAGCAGTTCTTC. Its translation is CASSLSGNNEQFF.

This clone is termed medium-sized. In nucleotides, the CDR3 is TGTGCCAGCAGCGGGGACAGGGGTTATGGCTACACCTTC. Amino acid sequence: CASSGDRGYGYTF. The V and J genes are TRBV2 and TRBJ1-2; TRBD1 matches 10 bases. CDR3 size: 13 residues. Germline V gene sequence: CDR1 SNHLY, CDR2 FYNNEI. Trimming took 6 bases from V and 5 from J; bases not matched to a gene: 3.

This clone turned up a few times. This chain joins TRBV9 and TRBJ1-1; 9 positions match TRBD1. The CDR3 consists of 15 residues. The ends lost 3 bases at V and 3 bases at J; junction bases unmatched: 6. Germline CDR1 and CDR2: SGDLS and YYNGEE. CDR3 in DNA: TGTGCCAGCAGCGGGGCGACAGGGGGGTACACTGAAGCTTTCTTT. Protein sequence: CASSGATGGYTEAFF.

The chain combines TRBV27 with TRBJ1-1; D gene ambiguous. CDR3 length: 13 amino acids. CDR1 is MNHEY, CDR2 SMNVEV, per germline (reference sequence). Trimming pared 5 bases from V and 10 bases from J, leaving 17 bases between. The CDR3 DNA sequence: TGTGCCAGCAGTCCCCAGGCCAGGTCGCGAGCTTTCTTT. Protein product: CASSPQARSRAFF.

There are a few counts of this clone. The J gene is TRBJ2-7, the V gene TRBV10-3; TRBD1 is a possible D gene (5 bases). The CDR3 totals 13 residues. Germline-derived CDR1 and CDR2 are ENHRY and SYGVKD. The V end was cut by 3 bases, the J end by 3 bases, with 9 bases between. This chain's CDR3 is CAISDRQYYEQYV. In DNA, the CDR3 is TGTGCCATCAGTGATAGACAGTACTACGAGCAGTACGTC.

This chain uses TRBV5-4 with TRBJ2-1; the D gene could be TRBD1 or TRBD2 (6 bases each). The V end lost 0 bases, the J end lost 6 bases, and 19 bases lay between the germline ends. Germline V gene sequence: CDR1 SGHNT, CDR2 YYREEE (reference sequence). The CDR3 loop spans 17 amino acids. The CDR3 here is CASSLAGTGGLGNEQFF. The DNA for the CDR3 is TGTGCCAGCAGCTTGGCCGGGACTGGGGGCTTGGGCAATGAGCAGTTCTTC.

The chain joins TRBV2 to TRBJ2-1, with D unresolved. The CDR3 runs 13 residues. Germline-derived CDR1 and CDR2 are SNHLY and FYNNEI. Trimming removed 2 bases from V and 7 bases from J, with 9 bases in between. CDR3 sequence reads: CASSEWGNNEQFF. CDR3 DNA sequence: TGTGCCAGCAGTGAATGGGGAAATAATGAGCAGTTCTTC.

The V call is TRBV6-6, the J call TRBJ1-6; no clear D gene. The CDR3 has 13 amino acids. V was shortened by 4 bases and J by 8 bases, with 9 bases between the two germline ends. Germline loops: CDR1 MNHNY, CDR2 SVGAGI (reference sequence). The CDR3 DNA is TGTGCCAGCAGTTCCCCCGGCGATTCACCCCTCCACTTT. Its protein product is CASSSPGDSPLHF.

This chain's CDR3 is CASSPRTGGGYGYTF. CDR3 in DNA: TGTGCCAGTAGTCCTAGGACAGGGGGCGGGTATGGCTACACCTTC. The V call is TRBV19, the J call TRBJ1-2; the match to TRBD1 covers 11 bases. V was clipped by 5 bases and J by 5 bases; unmatched bases: 7. The V gene's germline CDR1 is LNHDA and CDR2 SQIVND (reference sequence). This CDR3 region has 15 residues.

This clone appeared a few times. V usage is TRBV5-4 and J usage is TRBJ1-6; 7 nucleotides match TRBD1. The CDR3 has 17 residues. With V trimmed by 4 bases and J by 0 bases, 7 bases remained unmatched. In germline, CDR1 is SGHNT, CDR2 YYREEE (reference sequence). The CDR3 is CASSQGQTYSYNSPLHF. CDR3 nucleotides: TGTGCCAGCAGCCAGGGACAGACCTACTCCTATAATTCACCCCTCCACTTT.

With regard to this clone: Other DNA sequences within the sample encode an identical CDR3. The chain carries TRBV15 and TRBJ1-5, with 7 nucleotides matching TRBD1. The CDR3 is 15 residues long. Germline trimming cut 0 bases from V and 4 bases from J; bases unmatched to any gene: 3. Germline values: CDR1 LNHNV, CDR2 YYDKDF (reference sequence). In DNA form, the CDR3 reads TGTGCCACCAGCAGAGAGGGCAGGGGGAATCAGCCCCAGCATTTT. Its protein is CATSREGRGNQPQHF.

The chain uses TRBV2 and TRBJ1-3; a weak D match, TRBD1 (5 bases). This CDR3 has 13 residues. V lost 8 bases, J lost 2 bases, and 10 bases lay in between. CDR1 SNHLY and CDR2 FYNNEI come from the germline V gene. The CDR3 coding sequence is TGTGCCAGCCGGCAGGGACCTGGAAACACCATATATTTT. This encodes CASRQGPGNTIYF.

This clone was counted only a few times. This rearrangement joins TRBV5-1 to TRBJ1-4; no clear D gene. Germline loops: CDR1 SGHRS, CDR2 YFSETQ. The CDR3 length is 15 residues. Trimming took off 5 bases at V and 0 bases at J, with 11 bases between the two ends. The CDR3 sequence is CASRHLYATNEKLFF. CDR3 sequence (DNA): TGCGCCAGCAGGCATCTATACGCAACTAATGAAAAACTGTTTTTT.

The CDR3 loop is CASSLSSYEQYF. CDR3 nucleotides: TGTGCCAGCAGCTTAAGCTCCTACGAGCAGTACTTC. The chain employs TRBV7-2 and TRBJ2-7; D uncertain. Germline loops: CDR1 SGHTA, CDR2 FQGNSA. Trimming pared 2 bases from V and 0 bases from J, leaving 2 bases between. CDR3 length: 12 amino acids. Drawing the rest from reference TRBV7-2 and TRBJ2-7, the complete variable domain is GAGVSQSPSNKVTEKGKDVELRCDPISGHTALYWYRQSLGQGLEFLIYFQGNSAPDKSGLPSDRFSAERTGGSVSTLTIQRTQQEDSAVYLCASSLSSYEQYFGPGTRLTVT.

V and J are TRBV5-6 and TRBJ2-7; 11 bases are shared with TRBD1. Trimming took 3 bases from V and 2 from J; bases not matched to a gene: 1. The CDR3 contains 14 residues. Germline V lookup: CDR1 SGHDT, CDR2 YYEEEE. The CDR3 loop reads CASSSGQGAYEQYF. The CDR3 DNA is TGTGCCAGCAGCTCGGGACAGGGGGCCTACGAGCAGTACTTC.

The rearrangement uses TRBV7-6 and TRBJ1-1, with D unclear. V was trimmed by 5 bases and J by 1 base, leaving 8 bases between them. This CDR3 has 13 amino acids. Germline CDR1 and CDR2: SGHVS and FNYEAQ. The CDR3 sequence: CASSLERNTEAFF. The CDR3 bases are TGTGCCAGCAGCCTCGAACGGAACACTGAAGCTTTCTTT.

The chain links TRBV7-2 to TRBJ1-2; 11 bases line up with TRBD1. Unmatched junction bases numbered 5, after V lost 1 base and J lost 4 bases. From germline, CDR1 is SGHTA and CDR2 FQGNSA. CDR3 length equals 16 residues. For the CDR3, the DNA is TGTGCCAGCAGCTTAGAGGACAGGGGGCTTGGCTATGGCTACACCTTC. It is translated as CASSLEDRGLGYGYTF. Full variable domain (missing parts from reference TRBV7-2 and TRBJ1-2): GAGVSQSPSNKVTEKGKDVELRCDPISGHTALYWYRQSLGQGLEFLIYFQGNSAPDKSGLPSDRFSAERTGGSVSTLTIQRTQQEDSAVYLCASSLEDRGLGYGYTFGSGTRLTVV.

This clone was seen a few times. V usage is TRBV29-1 and J usage is TRBJ1-1, with D uncertain. Trimming shortened V by 7 bases and J by 0 bases, and 12 bases separated the two germline ends. The CDR3 totals 13 residues. Germline V lookup: CDR1 SQVTM, CDR2 ANQGSEA. The CDR3 is CSAYYRLNTEAFF. For the CDR3, the DNA is TGCAGCGCCTATTATAGACTGAACACTGAAGCTTTCTTT.